The 13 T cell receptor beta chains given below trace back to one sample, sequenced in a study of shared clonotypes between healthy human individuals. Sequencing used immunoSEQ multiplex PCR; TCRdb keeps in-frame clones, though not all of them. Among roughly 400,000 clones listed, 95% to 97% were seen once. Sequenced: memory CD8+ T cells sorted from blood. As for subset: CD45RO+ cells pooled with CCR7-negative TemRA cells. These receptors all stem from a man aged 30-40 years in good health.

The chain joins TRBV27 to TRBJ2-1, with D possibly TRBD2 on 6 matching bases. The CDR3 is made up of 14 amino acids. The germline CDR1 and CDR2 sequences are MNHEY and SMNVEV (reference sequence). V lost 3 bases, J lost 10 bases, and 16 bases lay in between. As DNA, the CDR3 is TGTGCCAGCAGTTTTGGTCGGGAGCGGAACGAGCAGTTCTTC. This translates into CASSFGRERNEQFF.

This clone was detected only once. V gene TRBV5-1 combines with J gene TRBJ1-2, with TRBD1 identical over 8 bases. With 4 bases clipped from V and 4 bases from J, the junction kept 15 bases outside the gene matches. Looked up from germline, CDR1 is SGHRS and CDR2 is YFSETQ. The CDR3 is made up of 17 amino acids. CDR3 nucleotide sequence: TGCGCCAGCAGCCCAATTTCCGGGACAGGAGTTCCCTATGGCTACACCTTC. Its translation is CASSPISGTGVPYGYTF.

V gene TRBV7-9 combines with J gene TRBJ1-4; D perhaps matches TRBD1 (6 bases). The germline gives CDR1 SEHNR, CDR2 FQNEAQ (reference sequence). Trimming took off 0 bases at V and 7 bases at J, with 12 bases between the two ends. The CDR3 runs to 15 residues. DNA for the CDR3: TGTGCCAGCAGCTTAGCTTCCGGGGGCATTGAAAAACTGTTTTTT. Translation: CASSLASGGIEKLFF.

The chain carries TRBV9 and TRBJ2-7; TRBD2 matches at 11 bases. Germline CDR1 and CDR2: SGDLS and YYNGEE. The J segment lost 0 bases and the V segment lost 3 bases, leaving 2 bases of the junction unmatched. The CDR3 runs to 15 residues. CDR3 loop: CASSAGTSGSYEQYF. In DNA form, the CDR3 reads TGTGCCAGCAGCGCAGGGACTAGCGGCTCCTACGAGCAGTACTTC.

This chain connects TRBV7-2 to TRBJ2-1; 16 nucleotides match TRBD2. CDR3 length: 18 residues. Germline assignment: CDR1 SGHTA and CDR2 FQGNSA. The V segment lost 5 bases and the J segment 4 bases; nucleotides outside the gene matches: 8. The CDR3 sequence is CASSEQGLAGGPYNEQFF. The CDR3 DNA sequence: TGTGCCAGCAGCGAACAGGGACTAGCGGGAGGGCCGTACAATGAGCAGTTCTTC.

V gene TRBV4-2 combines with J gene TRBJ1-2, with D possibly being TRBD1 (6 bases). Germline loops: CDR1 LGHNA, CDR2 YNFKEQ. V dropped 6 bases and J dropped 8 bases, with 16 bases sitting between them. This CDR3 comprises 13 residues. The DNA for the CDR3 is TGTGCCAGCAGTCAGTCGGGGGGCGAGGGCTACACCTTC. It translates to CASSQSGGEGYTF.

The chain links TRBV10-3 to TRBJ2-7, with D perhaps TRBD1 (6 bases). V lost 8 bases and J 1 base, leaving 12 bases between the germline ends. Per germline, CDR1 ENHRY and CDR2 SYGVKD. The CDR3 contains 13 residues. CDR3 protein: CAIGRQVSYEQYF. The CDR3 DNA reads as TGTGCCATCGGTCGACAGGTTTCCTACGAGCAGTACTTC.

V is TRBV9 and J is TRBJ2-7; 11 nucleotides match TRBD2. Germline trimming cut 4 bases from V and 5 bases from J; bases unmatched to any gene: 8. Germline CDR1 SGDLS, CDR2 YYNGEE. The length of the CDR3 is 15 residues. In DNA form, the CDR3 reads TGTGCCAGCAGCCCAAGACTAGCGGGACACCACGAGCAGTACTTC. Translation: CASSPRLAGHHEQYF.

This chain uses TRBV7-9 with TRBJ2-5; no firm D call. The length of the CDR3 is 15 residues. Germline V gene sequence: CDR1 SEHNR, CDR2 FQNEAQ (reference sequence). V was pared by 5 bases and J by 1 base, with 14 bases between. CDR3 sequence: CASSPNGHSQETQYF. For the CDR3, the DNA is TGTGCCAGCAGCCCAAATGGTCACTCCCAAGAGACCCAGTACTTC. Based on the CDR3 plus reference TRBV7-9 and TRBJ2-5, the full variable domain is DTGVSQNPRHKITKRGQNVTFRCDPISEHNRLYWYRQTLGQGPEFLTYFQNEAQLEKSRLLSDRFSAERPKGSFSTLEIQRTEQGDSAMYLCASSPNGHSQETQYFGPGTRLLVL.

The sample holds a few counts of this clone. The gene calls are TRBV30 and TRBJ1-1; possibly TRBD1 for D (6 bases). The CDR3 is made up of 14 amino acids. The V gene lost 4 bases and the J gene lost 4 bases, with 16 bases spanning the gap. CDR1 is GTSNPN, CDR2 SVGIG, per germline (reference sequence). This CDR3 is CAWNVVAGVTEAFF. For the CDR3, the DNA is TGTGCCTGGAACGTAGTGGCAGGGGTCACTGAAGCTTTCTTT.

The chain links TRBV5-1 to TRBJ1-4; the match to TRBD1 covers 8 bases. The CDR3 contains 16 residues. From germline, CDR1 is SGHRS and CDR2 YFSETQ. The V gene end was trimmed by 5 bases and the J gene end by 0 bases; junction bases not matched to a gene: 6. The CDR3 protein is CASSRTGTSTNEKLFF. Written as DNA, the CDR3 is TGCGCCAGCAGTAGGACAGGGACATCAACTAATGAAAAACTGTTTTTT.

This rearrangement joins TRBV5-6 to TRBJ1-5; tentatively, D is TRBD1 (6 bases). CDR3 length: 14 residues. Germline CDR1 is SGHDT and CDR2 is YYEEEE. V was shortened by 3 bases and J by 7 bases, with 14 bases between the two germline ends. CDR3 sequence reads: CASSWWGGRQPQHF. The CDR3 DNA is TGTGCCAGCAGCTGGTGGGGGGGCCGGCAGCCCCAGCATTTT.

In DNA form, the CDR3 reads TGTGCCAGCAGTTACTCACAGGGGCGGTATGGAAACACCATATATTTT. Residues: CASSYSQGRYGNTIYF. This chain joins TRBV6-6 and TRBJ1-3; 7 positions match TRBD1. The CDR3 length is 16 residues. Germline CDR1 and CDR2: MNHNY and SVGAGI (reference sequence). Trimming cost V 0 bases and J 3 bases; bases outside gene matches: 5.